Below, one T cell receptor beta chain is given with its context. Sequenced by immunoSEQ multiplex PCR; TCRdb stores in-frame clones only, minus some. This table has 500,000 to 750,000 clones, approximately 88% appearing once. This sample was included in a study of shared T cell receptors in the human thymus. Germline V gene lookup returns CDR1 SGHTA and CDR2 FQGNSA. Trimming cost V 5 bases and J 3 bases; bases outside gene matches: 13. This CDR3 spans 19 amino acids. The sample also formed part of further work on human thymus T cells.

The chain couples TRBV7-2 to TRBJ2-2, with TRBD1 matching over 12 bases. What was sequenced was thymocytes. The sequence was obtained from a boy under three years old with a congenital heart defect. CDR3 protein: CASSPGIRDRGLDTGELFF. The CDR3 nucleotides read TGTGCCAGCAGCCCCGGAATCAGGGACAGGGGGCTCGACACCGGGGAGCTGTTTTTT. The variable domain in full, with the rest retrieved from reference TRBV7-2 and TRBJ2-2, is GAGVSQSPSNKVTEKGKDVELRCDPISGHTALYWYRQSLGQGLEFLIYFQGNSAPDKSGLPSDRFSAERTGGSVSTLTIQRTQQEDSAVYLCASSPGIRDRGLDTGELFFGEGSRLTVL.